What follows describes a single T cell receptor (beta chain). This entry is derived from a study of T cells in Graves' hyperthyroidism and ophthalmopathy. J lost 3 bases, V lost 6 bases, and 6 bases had no gene match. There are 14 residues in the CDR3. Germline lookup yields CDR1 SNHLY and CDR2 FYNNEI. TCR beta CDR3 regions were amplified from RNA. The primer set for the first-round RT-PCR of the TCR CDR3 was HTBI. One entry per CDR3 protein, called by TCRdb with MiXCR from the multiplex PCR reads. This table has roughly 300,000 distinct CDR3 sequences, approximately 18% appearing once. The clonotype originates from a woman aged 50 to 60 with Graves' hyperthyroidism. The genes are TRBV2 and TRBJ1-1; 8 positions agree with TRBD1. The sample comprised blood. Written as DNA, the CDR3 is TGTGCCAGCAGGCAGGGGGCGGGAGACACTGAAGCTTTCTTT. Translation: CASRQGAGDTEAFF.